The source of this TCR beta chain is a study of tumor and adjacent non-tumor tissue in lung cancer. The template was RNA from unsorted bulk tissue. The normal lung tissue was taken more than 3 cm from the tumor edge. Germline CDR1 reads MGHRA; CDR2 reads YSYEKL. This CDR3 spans 16 amino acids. With respect to this clonotype: An end of the junction does not agree with germline; a read error may underlie this.

A modified ARM-PCR protocol with three rounds of nested PCR amplified TCRbeta. One entry per CDR3 protein results from TCRdb running MiXCR on the multiplex PCR reads. The sample gives 90,000 to 110,000 distinct CDR3 sequences, about 61% of which show up once; roughly 19% is in the top ten. This receptor was obtained from a man in his fifties or sixties with non-small cell lung cancer. The V gene is TRBV4-1, the J gene TRBJ2-5; possibly TRBD1 for D (5 bases). The material sequenced was distant non-tumor lung tissue. In DNA form, the CDR3 reads TGCGCCTGCAGCCAGGGTCTCGGACAAGGAGAAGAGATCCAGTACTTC. As protein: CACSQGLGQGEEIQYF.